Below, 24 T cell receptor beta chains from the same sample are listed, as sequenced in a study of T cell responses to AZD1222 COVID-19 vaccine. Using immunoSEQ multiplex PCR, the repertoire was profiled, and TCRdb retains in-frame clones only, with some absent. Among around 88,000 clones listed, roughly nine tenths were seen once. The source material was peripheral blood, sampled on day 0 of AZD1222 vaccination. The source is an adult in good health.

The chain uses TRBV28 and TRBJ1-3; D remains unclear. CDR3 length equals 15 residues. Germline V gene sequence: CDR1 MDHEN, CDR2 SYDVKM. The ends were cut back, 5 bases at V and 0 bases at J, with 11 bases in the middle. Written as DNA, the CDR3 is TGTGCCAGCAGTCCCCAAGTCTCCTCTGGAAACACCATATATTTT. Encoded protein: CASSPQVSSGNTIYF.

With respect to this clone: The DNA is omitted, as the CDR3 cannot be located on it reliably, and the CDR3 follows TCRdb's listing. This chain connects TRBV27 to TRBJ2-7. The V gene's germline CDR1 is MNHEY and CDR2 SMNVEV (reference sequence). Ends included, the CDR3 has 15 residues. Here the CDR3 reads CASSFRAGPTYEQYF.

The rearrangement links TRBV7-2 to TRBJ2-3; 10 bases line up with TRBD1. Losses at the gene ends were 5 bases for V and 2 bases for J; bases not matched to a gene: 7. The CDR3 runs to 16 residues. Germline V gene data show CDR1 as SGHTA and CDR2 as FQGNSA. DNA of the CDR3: TGTGCCAGCAGCCCGGGGGACAGGGGATTCACAGATACGCAGTATTTT. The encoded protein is CASSPGDRGFTDTQYF.

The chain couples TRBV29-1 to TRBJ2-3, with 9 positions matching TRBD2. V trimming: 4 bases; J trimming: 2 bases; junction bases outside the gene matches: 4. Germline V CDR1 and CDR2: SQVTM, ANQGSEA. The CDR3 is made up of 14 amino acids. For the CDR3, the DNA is TGCAGCGTTGCGCCTAGCGGGAACACAGATACGCAGTATTTT. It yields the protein CSVAPSGNTDTQYF.

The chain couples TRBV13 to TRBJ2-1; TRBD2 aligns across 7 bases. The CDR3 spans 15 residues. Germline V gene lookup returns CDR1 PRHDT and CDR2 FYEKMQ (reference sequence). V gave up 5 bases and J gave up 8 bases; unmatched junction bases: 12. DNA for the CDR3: TGTGCCAGCAGCGCGCTAGAACGGCGGGAGCATGAGCAGTTCTTC. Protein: CASSALERREHEQFF.

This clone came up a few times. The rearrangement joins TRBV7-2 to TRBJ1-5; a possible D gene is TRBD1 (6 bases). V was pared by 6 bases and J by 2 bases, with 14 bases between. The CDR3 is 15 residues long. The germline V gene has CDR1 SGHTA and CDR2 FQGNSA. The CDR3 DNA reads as TGTGCCAGCAGGGCCAGGGAGGGGGGCAATCAGCCCCAGCATTTT. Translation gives CASRAREGGNQPQHF.

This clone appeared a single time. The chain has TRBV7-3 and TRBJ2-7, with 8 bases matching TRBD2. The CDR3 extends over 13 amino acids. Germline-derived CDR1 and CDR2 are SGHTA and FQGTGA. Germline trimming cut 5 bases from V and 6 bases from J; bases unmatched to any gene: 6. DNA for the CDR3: TGTGCCAGCAGCACGGGACTAGGCGGCGAGCAGTACTTC. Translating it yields CASSTGLGGEQYF.

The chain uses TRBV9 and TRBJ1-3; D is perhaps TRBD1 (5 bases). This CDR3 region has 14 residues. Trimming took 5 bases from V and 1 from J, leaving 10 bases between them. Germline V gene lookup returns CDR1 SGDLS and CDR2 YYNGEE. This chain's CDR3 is CASRGDLSGNTIYF. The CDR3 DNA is TGTGCCAGCAGGGGGGACCTTTCTGGAAACACCATATATTTT. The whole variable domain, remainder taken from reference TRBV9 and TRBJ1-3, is DSGVTQTPKHLITATGQRVTLRCSPRSGDLSVYWYQQSLDQGLQFLIQYYNGEERAKGNILERFSAQQFPDLHSELNLSSLELGDSALYFCASRGDLSGNTIYFGEGSWLTVV.

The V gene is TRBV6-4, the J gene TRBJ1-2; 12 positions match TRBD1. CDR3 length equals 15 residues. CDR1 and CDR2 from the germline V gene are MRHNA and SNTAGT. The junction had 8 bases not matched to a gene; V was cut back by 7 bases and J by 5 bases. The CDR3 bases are TGTGCCAGCAATCCCGGGACAGGGGGCGATTATGGCTACACCTTC. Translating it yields CASNPGTGGDYGYTF.

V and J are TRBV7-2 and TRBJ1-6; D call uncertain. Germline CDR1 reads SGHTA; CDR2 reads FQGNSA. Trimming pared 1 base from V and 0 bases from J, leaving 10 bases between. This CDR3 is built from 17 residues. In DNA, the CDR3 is TGTGCCAGCAGCTTAGGGGCCGTTTACTCCTATAATTCACCCCTCCACTTT. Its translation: CASSLGAVYSYNSPLHF.

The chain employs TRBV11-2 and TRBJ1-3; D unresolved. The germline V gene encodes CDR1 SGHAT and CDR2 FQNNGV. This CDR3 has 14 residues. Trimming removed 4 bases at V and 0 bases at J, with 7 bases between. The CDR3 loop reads CASSYQVSGNTIYF. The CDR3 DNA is TGTGCCAGCAGCTACCAGGTCTCTGGAAACACCATATATTTT.

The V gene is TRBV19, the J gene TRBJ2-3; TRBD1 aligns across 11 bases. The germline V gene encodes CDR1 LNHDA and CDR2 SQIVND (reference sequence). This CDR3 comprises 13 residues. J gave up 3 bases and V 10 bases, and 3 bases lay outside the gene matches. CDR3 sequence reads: CATRDRGTDTQYF. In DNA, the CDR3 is TGTGCCACCCGGGACAGGGGGACAGATACGCAGTATTTT. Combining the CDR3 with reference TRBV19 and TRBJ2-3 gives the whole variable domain DGGITQSPKYLFRKEGQNVTLSCEQNLNHDAMYWYRQDPGQGLRLIYYSQIVNDFQKGDIAEGYSVSREKKESFPLTVTSAQKNPTAFYLCATRDRGTDTQYFGPGTRLTVL.

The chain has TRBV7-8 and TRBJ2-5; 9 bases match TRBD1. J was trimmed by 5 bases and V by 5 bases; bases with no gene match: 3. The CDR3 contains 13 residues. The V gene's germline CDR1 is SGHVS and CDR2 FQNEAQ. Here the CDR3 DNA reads TGTGCCAGCAGCCGGGACAGGGCGGAGACCCAGTACTTC. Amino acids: CASSRDRAETQYF.

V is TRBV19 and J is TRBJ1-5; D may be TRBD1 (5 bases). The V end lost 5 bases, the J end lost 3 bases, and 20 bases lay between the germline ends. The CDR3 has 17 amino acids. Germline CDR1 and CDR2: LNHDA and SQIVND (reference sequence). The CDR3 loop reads CASSGGTGTANNQPQHF. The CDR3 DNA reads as TGTGCCAGTAGTGGAGGGACCGGGACGGCGAACAATCAGCCCCAGCATTTT.

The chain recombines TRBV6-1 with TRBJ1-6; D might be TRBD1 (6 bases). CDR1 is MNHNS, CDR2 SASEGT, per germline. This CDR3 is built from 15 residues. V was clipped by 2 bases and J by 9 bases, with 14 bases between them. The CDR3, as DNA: TGTGCCAGCAGTGAATTGGTGGGGGCGGGTTCACCCCTCCACTTT. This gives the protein CASSELVGAGSPLHF.

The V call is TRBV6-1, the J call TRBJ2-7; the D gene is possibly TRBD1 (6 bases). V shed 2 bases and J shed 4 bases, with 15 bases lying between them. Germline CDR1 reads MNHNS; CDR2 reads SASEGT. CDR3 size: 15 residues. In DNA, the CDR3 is TGTGCCAGCAGTGAATTCCGGACAGAAGCTTACGAGCAGTACTTC. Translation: CASSEFRTEAYEQYF.

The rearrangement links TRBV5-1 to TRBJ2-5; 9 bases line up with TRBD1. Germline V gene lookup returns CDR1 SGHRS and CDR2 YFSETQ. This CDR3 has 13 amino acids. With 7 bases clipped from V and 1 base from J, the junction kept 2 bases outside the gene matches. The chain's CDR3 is CASGTGTQETQYF. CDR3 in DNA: TGCGCCAGCGGGACAGGGACCCAAGAGACCCAGTACTTC.

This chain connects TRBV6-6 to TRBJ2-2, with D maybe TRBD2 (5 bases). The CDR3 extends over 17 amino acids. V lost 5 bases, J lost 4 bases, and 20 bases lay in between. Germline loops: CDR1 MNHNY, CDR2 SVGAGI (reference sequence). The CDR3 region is CASSPTNKGRSTGELFF. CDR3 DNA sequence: TGTGCCAGCAGTCCCACAAACAAAGGGAGATCCACCGGGGAGCTGTTTTTT.

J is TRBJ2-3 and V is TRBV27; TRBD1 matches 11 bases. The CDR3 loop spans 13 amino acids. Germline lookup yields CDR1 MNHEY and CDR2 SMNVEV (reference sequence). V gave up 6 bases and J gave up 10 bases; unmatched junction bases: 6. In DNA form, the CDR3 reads TGTGCCAGCAGCCCTGGACAGGGGGCGCCGCAGTATTTT. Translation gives CASSPGQGAPQYF.

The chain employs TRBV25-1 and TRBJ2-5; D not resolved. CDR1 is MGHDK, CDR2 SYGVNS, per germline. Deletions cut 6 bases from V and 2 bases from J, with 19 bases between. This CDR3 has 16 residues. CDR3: CASSASTWYGQETQYF. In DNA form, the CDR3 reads TGTGCCAGCAGCGCATCGACGTGGTACGGACAAGAGACCCAGTACTTC.

Here the CDR3 reads CASSLTGPRNSPLHF. The CDR3 DNA sequence: TGTGCCAGCAGCCTCACAGGGCCCCGTAATTCACCCCTCCACTTT. This chain links TRBV2 with TRBJ1-6; tentatively, D is TRBD1 (6 bases). The germline gives CDR1 SNHLY, CDR2 FYNNEI. The CDR3 length is 15 residues. V gave up 6 bases and J gave up 6 bases, with 15 bases separating them.

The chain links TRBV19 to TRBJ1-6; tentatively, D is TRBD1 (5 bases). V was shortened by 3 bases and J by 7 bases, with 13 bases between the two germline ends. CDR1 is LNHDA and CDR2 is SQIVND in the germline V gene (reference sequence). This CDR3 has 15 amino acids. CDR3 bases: TGTGCCAGTAGTATTGGTGGCCAGGGAAATTCACCCCTCCACTTT. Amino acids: CASSIGGQGNSPLHF.

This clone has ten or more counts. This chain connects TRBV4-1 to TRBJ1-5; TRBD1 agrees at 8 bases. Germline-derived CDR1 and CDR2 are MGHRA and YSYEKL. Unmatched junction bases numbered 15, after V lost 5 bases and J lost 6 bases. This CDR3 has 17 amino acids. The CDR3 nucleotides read TGCGCCAGCAGCGCCGGCGGCCCGGGACAGGCCACTCAGCCCCAGCATTTT. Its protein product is CASSAGGPGQATQPQHF.

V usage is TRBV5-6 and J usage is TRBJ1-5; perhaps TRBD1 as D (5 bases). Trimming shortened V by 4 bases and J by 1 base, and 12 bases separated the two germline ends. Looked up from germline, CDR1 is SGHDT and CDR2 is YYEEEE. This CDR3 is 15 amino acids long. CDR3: CASSPSGFSNQPQHF. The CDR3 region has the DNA TGTGCCAGCAGCCCCTCAGGGTTCAGCAATCAGCCCCAGCATTTT.